What follows are 31 T cell receptor beta chains derived from one specimen sequenced in a study of blood T cell repertoires in COVID-19 (dated by TCRdb to between 2020 and 2021). Receptor amplification or capture employed the immunoSEQ multiplex PCR assay. TCRdb's version of the immuneACCESS table is confined to in-frame rearrangements and falls short of the full clone set. An unresolved V gene accounts for under half of the shortfall where checked; the remainder is of unknown origin. This sample comprises about 110,000 clones, about 72% of them detected only once. 7.6% of the sample is in the top ten clones. Sequencing used peripheral blood. These TCRs come from a woman aged 55-75 years with acute or convalescent COVID-19.

This chain links TRBV6-5 with TRBJ1-5; D gene ambiguous. There are 15 residues in the CDR3. Per germline, CDR1 MNHEY and CDR2 SVGAGI. V was shortened by 8 bases and J by 2 bases, with 16 bases between the two germline ends. CDR3 sequence reads: CASFQGGLGNQPQHF. The CDR3 DNA sequence: TGTGCCAGCTTTCAAGGCGGTCTGGGCAATCAGCCCCAGCATTTT.

The CDR3 coding sequence is TGTGCCAGCAGCTTAGCGCGGGGGGACCATAATGAGCAGTTCTTC. Amino acids: CASSLARGDHNEQFF. V usage is TRBV7-2 and J usage is TRBJ2-1; 8 bases align to TRBD2. V lost 0 bases, J lost 7 bases, and 5 bases stayed unmatched. This CDR3 has 15 amino acids. Per germline, CDR1 SGHTA and CDR2 FQGNSA. Full variable domain (remainder filled in from reference TRBV7-2 and TRBJ2-1): GAGVSQSPSNKVTEKGKDVELRCDPISGHTALYWYRQSLGQGLEFLIYFQGNSAPDKSGLPSDRFSAERTGGSVSTLTIQRTQQEDSAVYLCASSLARGDHNEQFFGPGTRLTVL.

This rearrangement joins TRBV9 to TRBJ1-5, with 8 bases lining up with TRBD1. Germline V CDR1 and CDR2: SGDLS, YYNGEE. CDR3 length: 14 amino acids. V gave up 2 bases and J gave up 7 bases; unmatched junction bases: 5. Here the CDR3 DNA reads TGTGCCAGCAGCGTCGGACAGGGCGGGCAGCCCCAGCATTTT. It specifies CASSVGQGGQPQHF.

Turning to this clone: Other DNA variants within this sample encode the same CDR3. The rearrangement links TRBV18 to TRBJ1-1; D remains unclear. CDR3 length: 13 amino acids. With 3 bases removed from V and 3 bases from J, the gap between germline ends came to 8 bases. CDR1 and CDR2 (germline): KGHSH, LQKENI. The CDR3 reads CASSPSRDTEAFF. The CDR3 coding sequence is TGTGCCAGCTCACCCAGTCGGGACACTGAAGCTTTCTTT.

CDR3 residues: CSVAGGGNSYEQYF. CDR3 nucleotide sequence: TGCAGCGTTGCGGGGGGCGGGAACTCCTACGAGCAGTACTTC. The rearrangement uses TRBV29-1 and TRBJ2-7, with D tentatively TRBD2 (7 bases). Germline loops: CDR1 SQVTM, CDR2 ANQGSEA. Trimming cost V 4 bases and J 0 bases, with 13 bases left between them. The CDR3 has 14 amino acids.

This clone was seen only once. This chain uses TRBV19 with TRBJ1-3; D is uncertain. Germline assignment: CDR1 LNHDA and CDR2 SQIVND (reference sequence). The length of the CDR3 is 16 residues. Trimming pared 5 bases from V and 0 bases from J, leaving 14 bases between. The CDR3 DNA reads TGTGCCAGTAGTCCAAGACACCTTCTCTCTGGAAACACCATATATTTT. This translates into CASSPRHLLSGNTIYF.

The rearrangement joins TRBV6-5 to TRBJ1-2; D remains unclear. The CDR3 contains 15 residues. V lost 8 bases and J lost 2, with 18 bases in between. Germline V gives CDR1 MNHEY, CDR2 SVGAGI. CDR3 sequence reads: CASSPHGGSNYGYTF. The CDR3 DNA is TGTGCCAGCTCTCCCCACGGAGGTTCGAACTATGGCTACACCTTC.

This clone appeared many times. This chain joins TRBV18 and TRBJ1-1; weak D call: TRBD1 (5 bases). The length of the CDR3 is 14 residues. Germline V CDR1 and CDR2: KGHSH, LQKENI. V lost 1 base and J 1 base, leaving 7 bases between the germline ends. The CDR3: CASSPRQTNTEAFF. The CDR3 DNA reads as TGTGCCAGCTCACCACGACAGACGAACACTGAAGCTTTCTTT. The full variable domain, with the rest looked up from reference TRBV18 and TRBJ1-1, is NAGVMQNPRHLVRRRGQEARLRCSPMKGHSHVYWYRQLPEEGLKFMVYLQKENIIDESGMPKERFSAEFPKEGPSILRIQQVVRGDSAAYFCASSPRQTNTEAFFGQGTRLTVV.

The chain combines TRBV14 with TRBJ2-7; perhaps TRBD1 as D (6 bases). This CDR3 is built from 14 residues. Trimming shortened V by 5 bases and J by 0 bases, and 11 bases separated the two germline ends. Germline lookup yields CDR1 SGHDN and CDR2 FVKESK. The CDR3 loop reads CASSSGTYSYEQYF. The CDR3 DNA sequence: TGTGCCAGCAGCTCCGGGACATACTCCTACGAGCAGTACTTC.

The chain has TRBV24-1 and TRBJ1-3; D may be TRBD1 (5 bases). Germline loops: CDR1 KGHDR, CDR2 SFDVKD. V was shortened by 8 bases and J by 3 bases, with 22 bases between the two germline ends. The CDR3 totals 17 residues. CDR3 region: CATNFPLRRGGGNTIYF. The CDR3 coding sequence is TGTGCCACCAATTTCCCTTTAAGGAGGGGAGGTGGAAACACCATATATTTT.

This clone was seen once. The V and J genes are TRBV5-1 and TRBJ1-1, with D uncertain. The CDR3 sequence is 15 residues long. CDR1 and CDR2 from the germline V gene are SGHRS and YFSETQ. Trimming took off 7 bases at V and 1 base at J, with 17 bases between the two ends. The CDR3 here is CASGPSISGNTEAFF. The CDR3, as DNA: TGCGCCAGCGGACCATCAATAAGCGGGAACACTGAAGCTTTCTTT.

V gene TRBV28 combines with J gene TRBJ1-1; the D gene is possibly TRBD1 (6 bases). The CDR3 totals 14 residues. Trimming took off 5 bases at V and 1 base at J, with 11 bases between the two ends. In germline, CDR1 is MDHEN, CDR2 SYDVKM. The CDR3 DNA follows: TGTGCCAGCAGTGTACCACAGGGGAACACTGAAGCTTTCTTT. Translation gives CASSVPQGNTEAFF.

V usage is TRBV9 and J usage is TRBJ2-1; no definite D call. V lost 0 bases to trimming and J lost 8 bases, with 15 bases between them. Looked up from germline, CDR1 is SGDLS and CDR2 is YYNGEE. This CDR3 has 15 amino acids. For the CDR3, the DNA is TGTGCCAGCAGCGTAGCAGTCTCACCTCTGGATGAGCAGTTCTTC. Its protein is CASSVAVSPLDEQFF.

This chain links TRBV7-2 with TRBJ2-5; TRBD2 aligns across 10 bases. Germline-derived CDR1 and CDR2 are SGHTA and FQGNSA. Trimming removed 3 bases from V and 3 bases from J; junction bases left unmatched: 1. The CDR3 totals 14 residues. The CDR3 region is CASSFTSGEETQYF. In nucleotides, the CDR3 is TGTGCCAGCAGCTTCACTAGCGGGGAAGAGACCCAGTACTTC.

This rearrangement joins TRBV3-1 (or the pseudogene TRBV3-2) to TRBJ1-2; 9 bases agree with TRBD1. This CDR3 is 14 amino acids long. V shed 4 bases, J shed 9 bases, and the junction held 9 bases outside the gene matches. Germline V gene data show CDR1 as LGHDT and CDR2 as YNNKEL (reference sequence). CDR3 nucleotide sequence: TGTGCCAGCAGCCCAGGGACAGGGAGCAGTCGCTACACCTTC. Translated: CASSPGTGSSRYTF.

The chain combines TRBV6-5 with TRBJ1-5; 9 positions agree with TRBD1. V trimming: 5 bases; J trimming: 6 bases; junction bases outside the gene matches: 5. Germline V gives CDR1 MNHEY, CDR2 SVGAGI. The CDR3 loop spans 14 amino acids. The CDR3, as DNA: TGTGCCAGCAGTCGAGCGGACAGGGGTCAGCCCCAGCATTTT. This sequence encodes CASSRADRGQPQHF.

This clone was recorded once. The genes are TRBV10-3 and TRBJ2-2, with D possibly matching TRBD2 (5 bases). The CDR3 runs to 15 residues. The V end was cut by 6 bases, the J end by 3 bases, with 14 bases between. Germline V lookup: CDR1 ENHRY, CDR2 SYGVKD. This CDR3 reads CAIRAGTSDTGELFF. The CDR3 nucleotides read TGTGCCATCAGGGCGGGCACTTCGGACACCGGGGAGCTGTTTTTT.

This clone was counted ten times or more. This chain connects TRBV30 to TRBJ1-2; 8 bases are shared with TRBD1. The germline V gene encodes CDR1 GTSNPN and CDR2 SVGIG (reference sequence). V gave up 4 bases and J gave up 5 bases; unmatched junction bases: 12. The CDR3 runs 15 residues. The CDR3 protein is CAWTDQGARPYGYTF. The CDR3 nucleotides are TGTGCCTGGACCGACCAGGGGGCCCGACCATATGGCTACACCTTC.

The rearrangement joins TRBV5-5 to TRBJ1-2, with 9 bases lining up with TRBD1. CDR3 length: 16 amino acids. The V and J ends lost 2 bases and 5 bases, in that order; junction bases with no gene match: 10. CDR1 SGHKS and CDR2 YYEKEE come from the germline V gene (reference sequence). The CDR3 here is CASSLQGATLSYGYTF. Written as DNA, the CDR3 is TGTGCCAGCAGCTTACAGGGGGCGACCCTGTCTTATGGCTACACCTTC.

CDR3 region: CASGPGTDTGELFF. Written as DNA, the CDR3 is TGTGCTAGTGGTCCCGGGACTGACACCGGGGAGCTGTTTTTT. J is TRBJ2-2 and V is TRBV12-5; perhaps TRBD2 as D (6 bases). The germline V and J ends were trimmed by 5 bases and 3 bases, with 10 bases remaining between them. The CDR3 is 14 residues long. Germline CDR1 reads LGHNT; CDR2 reads FRNRAP.

The chain recombines TRBV7-8 with TRBJ1-3, with TRBD1 as a possible D gene (5 bases). Germline V gene lookup returns CDR1 SGHVS and CDR2 FQNEAQ. The CDR3 sequence is 14 residues long. Trimming removed 5 bases at V and 1 base at J, with 9 bases between. DNA of the CDR3: TGTGCCAGCAGCCATAGGGGATCTGGAAACACCATATATTTT. It codes for CASSHRGSGNTIYF.

The V call is TRBV28, the J call TRBJ1-5; D remains ambiguous. V was clipped by 3 bases and J by 2 bases, with 8 bases between them. The CDR3 covers 14 residues. Germline CDR1 reads MDHEN; CDR2 reads SYDVKM. CDR3 bases: TGTGCCAGCAGTTTGACTAATGGCAATCAGCCCCAGCATTTT. Residues: CASSLTNGNQPQHF.

This clone was seen only a few times. The chain joins TRBV20-1 to TRBJ1-1; D gene unclear. The CDR3 covers 11 residues. The V gene's germline CDR1 is DFQATT and CDR2 SNEGSKA (reference sequence). The CDR3 protein is CTSYGGTEAFF. DNA of the CDR3: TGCACCTCCTACGGAGGCACTGAAGCTTTCTTT.

This sequence joins TRBV5-4 and TRBJ1-4, with D possibly TRBD1 on 6 matching bases. There are 15 residues in the CDR3. Germline CDR1 reads SGHNT; CDR2 reads YYREEE (reference sequence). Between the trimmed V and J ends, which lost 4 bases and 8 bases, there was a span of 18 bases. This chain's CDR3 is CASSPRGNPEEKLFF. Here the CDR3 DNA reads TGTGCCAGCAGCCCTAGGGGGAACCCAGAAGAAAAACTGTTTTTT. Variable domain in full (rest from reference TRBV5-4 and TRBJ1-4): ETGVTQSPTHLIKTRGQQVTLRCSSQSGHNTVSWYQQALGQGPQFIFQYYREEENGRGNFPPRFSGLQFPNYSSELNVNALELDDSALYLCASSPRGNPEEKLFFGSGTQLSVL.

The V gene is TRBV3-1 (or the pseudogene TRBV3-2), the J gene TRBJ1-2, with D possibly TRBD1 on 6 matching bases. Trimming took 4 bases from V and 3 from J, leaving 15 bases between them. This CDR3 has 15 residues. Germline assignment: CDR1 LGHDT and CDR2 YNNKEL (reference sequence). The CDR3 region has the DNA TGTGCCAGCAGCCGAGCCGGGACAACCCACTATGGCTACACCTTC. The encoded protein is CASSRAGTTHYGYTF.

This clone has a count of ten or more. This chain links TRBV6-5 with TRBJ2-7, with TRBD1 identical over 9 bases. The length of the CDR3 is 12 residues. The V segment lost 11 bases and the J segment 0 bases; nucleotides outside the gene matches: 2. Germline CDR1 reads MNHEY; CDR2 reads SVGAGI. The CDR3 region is CALGQGSYEQYF. The DNA of the CDR3 is TGTGCCTTGGGACAGGGCTCCTACGAGCAGTACTTC.

The chain employs TRBV11-2 and TRBJ2-1; TRBD2 matches at 7 bases. There are 17 residues in the CDR3. CDR1 is SGHAT, CDR2 FQNNGV, per germline. V dropped 0 bases and J dropped 1; count of bases not matched to a gene: 6. Here the CDR3 reads CASSLDSQRGSYNEQFF. In DNA form, the CDR3 reads TGTGCCAGCAGCTTAGATTCGCAGCGGGGTTCCTACAATGAGCAGTTCTTC.

A few counts support this clone. The chain combines TRBV5-1 with TRBJ1-1; 7 bases align to TRBD1. The CDR3 length is 15 residues. Germline lookup yields CDR1 SGHRS and CDR2 YFSETQ. The V segment lost 5 bases and the J segment 1 base; nucleotides outside the gene matches: 8. The CDR3 protein is CASRATGTKNTEAFF. The CDR3 nucleotides read TGCGCCAGCAGGGCGACAGGGACGAAGAACACTGAAGCTTTCTTT.

The V and J genes are TRBV2 and TRBJ2-1, with D perhaps TRBD1 (5 bases). Trimming cost V 5 bases and J 0 bases, with 8 bases left between them. The CDR3 spans 14 residues. The germline CDR1 and CDR2 sequences are SNHLY and FYNNEI. CDR3 sequence (DNA): TGTGCCAGCAGTTCCGACAGCTCCTACAATGAGCAGTTCTTC. It yields the protein CASSSDSSYNEQFF.

This clone was picked up a small number of times. The chain recombines TRBV9 with TRBJ1-4; D ambiguous. The germline V and J ends were trimmed by 3 bases and 8 bases, with 17 bases remaining between them. The CDR3 covers 15 residues. The germline V gene encodes CDR1 SGDLS and CDR2 YYNGEE. The CDR3 loop reads CASSASPGAVEKLFF. The CDR3 nucleotides are TGTGCCAGCAGCGCTAGCCCAGGTGCTGTCGAAAAACTGTTTTTT.

The chain couples TRBV28 to TRBJ1-4, with D possibly matching TRBD1 (6 bases). The V and J ends lost 2 bases and 5 bases respectively, with 12 bases between them. CDR3 length: 15 residues. Per germline, CDR1 MDHEN and CDR2 SYDVKM. CDR3 protein: CASSLGGAENEKLFF. The CDR3 nucleotides read TGTGCCAGCAGTTTAGGGGGCGCCGAGAATGAAAAACTGTTTTTT.